Reported below is one TCR beta chain. The data stem from a study of blood T cell repertoires in COVID-19. Study as a whole: Acute and convalescent COVID-19 samples came from the United States, Italy and Spain. PBMCs, B-cell-depleted T cells, or T cells were the source of the cDNA or gDNA that made up the material.

V shed 3 bases and J shed 7 bases, with 13 bases lying between them. The CDR3 has 14 residues. In germline, CDR1 is MDHEN, CDR2 SYDVKM. In the original analysis: The authors estimated nucleated cell counts from reference gene primer amplification. Repertoires were generated with immunoSEQ multiplex PCR, while TCRdb's copy carries only in-frame clones and drops some. For V, J and clone size, that table is used; D and trimming come from the DNA. The sample consists of about 82,000 clones, around four fifths of them appearing once. The sequence came from a man of 80 years or more with active or convalescent COVID-19. Sequencing input: peripheral blood. The chain has TRBV28 and TRBJ1-5, with D maybe TRBD1 (5 bases). Written as DNA, the CDR3 is TGTGCCAGCAGTTTTTCAGGGAACGGACAGCCCCAGCATTTT. Translating gives CASSFSGNGQPQHF.